This T cell receptor (beta chain) was recovered during a study of OX40 agonist ivuxolimab in advanced cancers. Findings and limits, study-wide: Expanded peripheral T cells had an undetermined antigen specificity.

The ends were cut back, 4 bases at V and 10 bases at J, with 9 bases in the middle. Germline V gene sequence: CDR1 SGHDT, CDR2 YYEEEE. The CDR3 consists of 11 residues. The table came from immunoSEQ multiplex PCR; TCRdb's copy has only in-frame clones and leaves some out. This table holds some 30,000 clones, 74% found once. As regards this clone: Its antigen is unknown.

V usage is TRBV5-6 and J usage is TRBJ2-1, with D perhaps TRBD2 (5 bases). The sequence came from an adult with an advanced solid tumor such as melanoma, head and neck, liver or kidney cancer. The material was CD4+ or CD8+ T cells sorted from blood, obtained in a trial of the OX40 agonist ivuxolimab. The CDR3 bases are TGTGCCAGCAGCAGTGGCGGGGAGCAGTTCTTC. Protein product: CASSSGGEQFF. Full variable domain (remainder filled in from reference TRBV5-6 and TRBJ2-1): DAGVTQSPTHLIKTRGQQVTLRCSPKSGHDTVSWYQQALGQGPQFIFQYYEEEERQRGNFPDRFSGHQFPNYSSELNVNALLLGDSALYLCASSSGGEQFFGPGTRLTVL.